The sequence of this T cell receptor (beta chain) was determined in a study of blood T cells in healthy people across ages. The CDR3 length is 18 residues. V shed 6 bases and J 0 bases; nucleotides not matched to a gene: 6. Germline loops: CDR1 SNHLY, CDR2 FYNNEI. A J-beta primer mix and a sample-barcoded 5' primer were used in a second PCR of roughly 6 to 12 cycles. TCRdb called the 5' RACE reads again in MiXCR, with one record for every CDR3 protein. The sample lists 950,000 to 1,200,000 distinct CDR3 sequences; less than 45% were seen once. The V and J genes are TRBV2 and TRBJ2-3; 16 nucleotides agree with TRBD2. The origin of this receptor is a man between 18 and 29 years old in good health. The sequencing sample was made of blood. For the CDR3, the DNA is TGTGCCAGCAGGGCCCCGGGACTAGCGGGGGGGAGCACAGATACGCAGTATTTT. Encoded protein: CASRAPGLAGGSTDTQYF.